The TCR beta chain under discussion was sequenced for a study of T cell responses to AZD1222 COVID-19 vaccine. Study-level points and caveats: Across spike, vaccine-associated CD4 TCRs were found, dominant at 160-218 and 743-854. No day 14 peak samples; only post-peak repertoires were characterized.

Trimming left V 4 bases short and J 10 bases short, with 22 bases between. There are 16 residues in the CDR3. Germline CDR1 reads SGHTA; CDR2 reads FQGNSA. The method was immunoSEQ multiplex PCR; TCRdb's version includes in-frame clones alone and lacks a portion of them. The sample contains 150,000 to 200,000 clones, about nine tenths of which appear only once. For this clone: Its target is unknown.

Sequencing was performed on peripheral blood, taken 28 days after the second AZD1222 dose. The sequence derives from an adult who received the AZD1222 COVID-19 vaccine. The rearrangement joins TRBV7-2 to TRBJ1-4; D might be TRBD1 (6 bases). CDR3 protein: CASSSGPAQGGVKLFF. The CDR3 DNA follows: TGTGCCAGCAGCTCAGGTCCGGCACAGGGAGGCGTAAAACTGTTTTTT. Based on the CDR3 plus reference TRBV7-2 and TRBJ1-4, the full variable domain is GAGVSQSPSNKVTEKGKDVELRCDPISGHTALYWYRQSLGQGLEFLIYFQGNSAPDKSGLPSDRFSAERTGGSVSTLTIQRTQQEDSAVYLCASSSGPAQGGVKLFFGSGTQLSVL.